This T cell receptor (beta chain) was captured by sequencing in a study of CD8 T cells in ankylosing spondylitis. This clonotype was picked up a small number of times. Its antigen remains unidentified. Quantitative 5'-RACE with molecular barcodes was used to make the TCR beta libraries. TCRdb re-analysed the 5' RACE reads in MiXCR, keeping a single row per CDR3 protein. The table includes a few hundred thousand distinct CDR3 sequences, over 15% detected once. The CDR3 covers 14 residues. V lost 6 bases to trimming and J lost 7 bases, with 13 bases between them. Germline CDR1 is MNHNS and CDR2 is SASEGT. Study results and caveats: Ankylosing spondylitis blood appeared to carry a characteristic TCR beta motif of roughly 8 highly homologous variants. Reportedly, disease-linked clones are significantly enriched in ankylosing spondylitis patients' matched synovial fluid. Some of these motif variants have turned up before, in reports on reactive arthritis synovial fluid and blood.

The clonotype comes from a male donor with ankylosing spondylitis. This chain uses TRBV6-1 with TRBJ1-6, with a weak D call TRBD1 (6 bases). Input material: blood, either unsorted or a sorted T cell fraction (not recorded which). CDR3 protein: CASRGAAKNSPLHF. The DNA of the CDR3 is TGTGCCAGCAGGGGGGCAGCTAAAAATTCACCCCTCCACTTT.